This T cell receptor (beta chain) derives from a study of control samples from healthy donors and cancer patients. This CDR3 is built from 18 residues. Germline V gives CDR1 LGHDT, CDR2 YNNKEL (reference sequence). V lost 2 bases to trimming and J lost 2 bases; unmatched junction nucleotides: 7. Libraries were prepared by immunoSEQ multiplex PCR; TCRdb keeps only in-frame clonotypes and omits some of them. This table has roughly 68,000 clones, 83% appearing once. The V and J genes are TRBV3-1 (or the pseudogene TRBV3-2) and TRBJ2-1; TRBD2 matches at 12 bases. The specimen sequenced was blood. The receptor's source is a man aged 60 to 69 in good health. CDR3 region: CASSQTTSGSGPYNEQFF. The DNA for the CDR3 is TGTGCCAGCAGCCAAACGACTAGCGGGAGTGGGCCCTACAATGAGCAGTTCTTC.